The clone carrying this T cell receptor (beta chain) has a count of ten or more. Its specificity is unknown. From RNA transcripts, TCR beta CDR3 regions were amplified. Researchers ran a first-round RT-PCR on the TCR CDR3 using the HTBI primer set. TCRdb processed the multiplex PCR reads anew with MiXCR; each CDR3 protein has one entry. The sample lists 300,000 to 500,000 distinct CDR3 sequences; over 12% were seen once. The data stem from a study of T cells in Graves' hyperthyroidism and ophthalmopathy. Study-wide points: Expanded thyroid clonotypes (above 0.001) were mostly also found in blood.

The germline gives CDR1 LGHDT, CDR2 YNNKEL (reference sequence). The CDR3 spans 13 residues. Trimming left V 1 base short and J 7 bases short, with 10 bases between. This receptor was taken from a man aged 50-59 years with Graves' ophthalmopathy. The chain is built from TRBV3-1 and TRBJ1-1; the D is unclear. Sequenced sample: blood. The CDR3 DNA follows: TGTGCCAGCAGCCAAGTTACGGCAGGTGAAGCTTTCTTT. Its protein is CASSQVTAGEAFF.